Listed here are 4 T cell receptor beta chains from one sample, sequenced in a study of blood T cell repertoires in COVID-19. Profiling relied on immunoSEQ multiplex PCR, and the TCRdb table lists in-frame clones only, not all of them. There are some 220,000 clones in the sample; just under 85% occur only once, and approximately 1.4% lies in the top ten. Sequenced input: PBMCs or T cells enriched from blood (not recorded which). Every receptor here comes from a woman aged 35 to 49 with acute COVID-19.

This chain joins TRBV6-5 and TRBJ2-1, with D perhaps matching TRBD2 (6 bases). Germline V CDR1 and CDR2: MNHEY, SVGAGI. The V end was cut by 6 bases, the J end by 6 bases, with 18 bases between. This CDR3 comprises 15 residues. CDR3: CASSPGRGLANEQFF. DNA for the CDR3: TGTGCCAGCAGCCCAGGGCGGGGTTTAGCCAATGAGCAGTTCTTC.

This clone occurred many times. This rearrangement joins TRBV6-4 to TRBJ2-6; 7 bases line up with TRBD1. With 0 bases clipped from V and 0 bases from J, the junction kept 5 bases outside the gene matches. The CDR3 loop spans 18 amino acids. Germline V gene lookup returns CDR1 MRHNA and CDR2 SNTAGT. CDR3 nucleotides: TGTGCCAGCAGTGACTCGGGACAGTCGACCTCTGGGGCCAACGTCCTGACTTTC. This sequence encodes CASSDSGQSTSGANVLTF.

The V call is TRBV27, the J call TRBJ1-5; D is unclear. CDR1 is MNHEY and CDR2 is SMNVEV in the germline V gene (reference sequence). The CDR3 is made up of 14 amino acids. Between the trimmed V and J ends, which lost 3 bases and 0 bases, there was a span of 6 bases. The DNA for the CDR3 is TGTGCCAGCAGTTTTCAGGATAGCAATCAGCCCCAGCATTTT. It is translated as CASSFQDSNQPQHF.

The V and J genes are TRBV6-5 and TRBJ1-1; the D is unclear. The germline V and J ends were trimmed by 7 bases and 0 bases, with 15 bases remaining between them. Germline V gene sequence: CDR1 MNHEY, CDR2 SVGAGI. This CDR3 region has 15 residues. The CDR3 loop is CASISWNSLNTEAFF. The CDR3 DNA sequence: TGTGCCAGCATCTCTTGGAATAGCTTGAACACTGAAGCTTTCTTT.